This entry describes one TCR beta chain. Its antigen remains unknown. This specimen comes from a study of PD-1 blockade in classical Hodgkin lymphoma. The time point was: newly diagnosed, previously untreated cHL patient sample. The authors compared against newly diagnosed, untreated classical Hodgkin lymphoma PBMCs. Repertoires were generated with immunoSEQ multiplex PCR, while TCRdb's copy carries only in-frame clones and drops some. The data contain about 17,000 clones, roughly 87% of them singletons. The CDR3 is 13 residues long. Germline CDR1 reads SGHNT; CDR2 reads YENEEA. Trimming shortened V by 4 bases and J by 5 bases, and 9 bases separated the two germline ends. Study results and caveats: Undefined causes, possibly disease activity or prior therapy, underlie the repertoire differences. Baseline TCR diversity was reportedly lower in newly diagnosed patients than in healthy donors. It was reported as lower still in relapsed/refractory patients.

The source of this sequence is a human donor with classical Hodgkin lymphoma. The chain is built from TRBV11-3 and TRBJ2-1; D is unclear. The sample comprised peripheral blood mononuclear cells (PBMCs). This chain's CDR3 is CASSSGPNNEQFF. DNA of the CDR3: TGTGCCAGCAGCTCTGGTCCTAACAATGAGCAGTTCTTC. The variable domain in full, completed from reference TRBV11-3 and TRBJ2-1, reads EAGVVQSPRYKIIEKKQPVAFWCNPISGHNTLYWYLQNLGQGPELLIRYENEEAVDDSQLPKDRFSAERLKGVDSTLKIQPAELGDSAVYLCASSSGPNNEQFFGPGTRLTVL.